The clone carrying this T cell receptor beta chain was seen a few times. Its antigen remains unknown. The individuals who served as donors were healthy Caucasians living in Russia, aged roughly 6 to 95. Every donor provided around 9.3 milliliters of peripheral blood. A minimum of 7 million PBMCs was isolated per sample. This sample was taken from a study of blood T cells in healthy people across ages. Study-wide results and caveats: Among T cells, TCR beta diversity per million cells dropped roughly linearly as age rose.

For the second PCR, which ran for roughly 6 to 12 cycles, a sample-barcoded 5' primer and a J-beta primer mix were used. TCRdb used MiXCR to reprocess the 5' RACE reads, holding one entry per CDR3 protein. Seen here are roughly 900,000 distinct CDR3 sequences, roughly 43% observed once, and the top ten hold 10% to 15%. V was pared by 6 bases and J by 4 bases, with 17 bases between. The CDR3 totals 15 residues. Germline values: CDR1 SEHNR, CDR2 FQNEAQ (reference sequence). Sample: blood. The sequence derives from a man aged 30 to 39 in good health. This chain uses TRBV7-9 with TRBJ2-3, with D possibly being TRBD2 (6 bases). This chain's CDR3 is CASSYEGTAADTQYF. The CDR3 bases are TGTGCCAGCAGTTACGAGGGGACTGCGGCAGATACGCAGTATTTT. The variable domain in full, with the rest retrieved from reference TRBV7-9 and TRBJ2-3, is DTGVSQNPRHKITKRGQNVTFRCDPISEHNRLYWYRQTLGQGPEFLTYFQNEAQLEKSRLLSDRFSAERPKGSFSTLEIQRTEQGDSAMYLCASSYEGTAADTQYFGPGTRLTVL.